What follows is one T cell receptor beta chain and its context. This clone's antigen is unknown. Per-base quality was not reported, and no clone a single base away is much larger than it. Each PCR received spiked-in synthetic TCR analog templates so that absolute template abundance could be estimated from read counts. The immunoSEQ assay used bias-controlled V and J gene primers to amplify TCRbeta CDR3 regions from genomic DNA. Sequencing of rearranged TCRbeta segments was performed at approximately 20X coverage. The published analysis was carried out like this. Sequencing errors were corrected by clustering and CDR3s were annotated against IMGT to assign V, D and J genes. Only productive TCRbeta rearrangements were used in downstream analyses, excluding out-of-frame or stop-codon sequences. To compute clonality, Shannon entropy was normalized by the log of the number of unique productive sequences and then subtracted from one. Clones differing between time points or between blood and tumor were identified by Fisher's exact test with Benjamini-Hochberg correction at adjusted p below 0.01. Held by TCRdb, this immuneACCESS table contains in-frame sequences only and omits some clones. Under half of the omission traces to an unresolved V gene where checked; the cause of the rest is unknown. V, J and clone size reflect that table, while D and trimming were determined from the DNA. The table for this sample lists over 100,000 clones; approximately 84% of them were counted only once. 3.2% of the sample goes to the ten largest clones.

The time point label, as the study defines it: pretreatment peripheral blood. A total of 29 patients with locally advanced or metastatic urothelial carcinoma, treated at Memorial Sloan Kettering on a trial protocol, made up the cohort. Peripheral blood mononuclear cells were collected from each patient pretreatment and during treatment, giving between 1 and 8 total time points per patient. The Qiagen DNeasy Blood extraction kit was used to purify genomic DNA from total PBMCs and from tumor samples. PBMCs were collected pretreatment and during treatment, and were isolated and stored as previously described. This sample is drawn from a study of PD-L1 blockade in urothelial cancer (dated by TCRdb to about 2017). For the study in its entirety: All patients started therapy around 2014 and received atezolizumab 1,200 mg intravenously every 3 weeks. Pretreatment blood TCR-seq was available for nearly 30 patients, at least one posttreatment blood collection was obtained for roughly 25 patients, and tumor TCR-seq was available for roughly 25 patients. A median of about 150,000 T cells and some 90,000 unique TCRs was obtained from blood samples, and a median clonality of 0.080 was observed. The study, an exploratory multi-omic analysis, examined somatic, immune and clinical correlates of response to PD-L1 blockade with atezolizumab in urothelial cancer. About 85% of the roughly 29 patients were males with bladder-origin urothelial cancer, and about 65% of the roughly 29 reported a prior smoking history. An ECOG performance status of 0 or 1 was recorded for the patients, and 0 to 3 prior chemotherapy regimens had been received by the patients. Blood samples were analyzed at 3 weeks after treatment start (second dose) and at 6 weeks after treatment start. Pretreatment tumor samples, along with matched peripheral blood serially collected before and after atezolizumab treatment, were subjected to TCR sequencing. Durable clinical benefit was achieved by nine patients but not by the remaining 20. In the same patients, whole exome sequencing and RNA sequencing of pretreatment tumors were performed in addition to TCR sequencing. Durable clinical benefit was defined as progression-free survival longer than 6 months, and TCR features were also tested against progression-free and overall survival. On the study overall, not on this receptor specifically: Small sample size (n of about 29) and many exploratory analyses mean the results are intended to be hypothesis-generating. A pretreatment peripheral blood TCR clonality below the median was linked to improved progression-free and overall survival. Patients with durable benefit showed greater expansion of tumor-associated TCR clones in peripheral blood 3 weeks after starting treatment (n of about 20, p = 0.022).

V lost 3 bases and J lost 4 bases, and the count of bases not matched to a germline gene is 3. CDR1 and CDR2 were assigned from the germline V gene (reference sequence) as LNHDA and SQIVND. Counted from cysteine to phenylalanine, this CDR3 has 14 amino acids. The kept DNA is CDR3 alone, 42 bases in frame from the first base. The clonotype comes from a man between 50 and 59 years old with urothelial cancer. Recombination joined TRBV19 with TRBJ1-5, with 7 middle bases fitting TRBD1. The sequencing here drew on PBMCs, taken around atezolizumab (anti-PD-L1) treatment. The DNA sequence is given as TGTGCCAGTAGTATCGTCAGGGGGAATCAGCCCCAGCATTTT. The resulting protein is CASSIVRGNQPQHF.